What follows is one TCR beta chain and its context. No antigen is known for it. Assay runs were performed at deep level. The data were produced by immunoSEQ multiplex PCR, yet TCRdb's version contains in-frame clones alone and is incomplete. There are under 200,000 clones in the sample; roughly 91% occur only once, and 0.067% lies in the top ten. The data belong to a study of shared clonotypes between healthy human individuals. CD4+ cells underwent separation, giving CD45RA+ naive and CD45RA-negative memory subsets. Study-level findings and limits: Generally, estimated richness proved larger in naive subsets than it did in memory subsets.

CDR3 size: 16 residues. This TCR was recovered from a young woman in good health. Material for sequencing was naive CD4+ T cells sorted from blood. Sample subset: CD45RA+ positively selected. The chain recombines TRBV21-1 with TRBJ2-7; whether TRBD1, the table's D call, matches the DNA was not checked. TRBV21-1 corresponds to a pseudogene. CDR3 sequence: CASYGTDQVSSYEQYF. The CDR3 DNA reads as TGTGCCAGCTATGGGACAGACCAGGTGAGCTCCTACGAGCAGTACTTC.